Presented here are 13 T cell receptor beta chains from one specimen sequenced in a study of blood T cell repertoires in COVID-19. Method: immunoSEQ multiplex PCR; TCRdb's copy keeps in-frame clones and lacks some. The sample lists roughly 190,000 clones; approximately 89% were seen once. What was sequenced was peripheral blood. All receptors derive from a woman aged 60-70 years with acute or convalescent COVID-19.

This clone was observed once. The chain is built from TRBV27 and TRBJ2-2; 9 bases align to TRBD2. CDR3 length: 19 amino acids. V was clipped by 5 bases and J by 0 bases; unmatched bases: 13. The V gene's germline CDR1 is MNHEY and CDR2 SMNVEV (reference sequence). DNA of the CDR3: TGTGCCAGCAGTCCACACACCCCGGGACTAGCAGCGAACACCGGGGAGCTGTTTTTT. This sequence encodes CASSPHTPGLAANTGELFF.

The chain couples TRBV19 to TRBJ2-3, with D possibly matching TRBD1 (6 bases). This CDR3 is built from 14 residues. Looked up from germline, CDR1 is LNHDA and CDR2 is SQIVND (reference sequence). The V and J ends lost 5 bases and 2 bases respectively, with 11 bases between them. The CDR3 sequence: CASSFQGSTDTQYF. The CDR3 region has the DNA TGTGCCAGTAGTTTCCAGGGGTCCACAGATACGCAGTATTTT.

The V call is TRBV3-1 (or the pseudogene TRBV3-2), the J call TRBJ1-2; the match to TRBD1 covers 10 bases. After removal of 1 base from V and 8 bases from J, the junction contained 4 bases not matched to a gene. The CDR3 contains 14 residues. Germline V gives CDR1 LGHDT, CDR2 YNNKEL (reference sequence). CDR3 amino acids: CASSQVGTGEGYTF. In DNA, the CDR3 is TGTGCCAGCAGCCAAGTCGGGACAGGGGAGGGCTACACCTTC.

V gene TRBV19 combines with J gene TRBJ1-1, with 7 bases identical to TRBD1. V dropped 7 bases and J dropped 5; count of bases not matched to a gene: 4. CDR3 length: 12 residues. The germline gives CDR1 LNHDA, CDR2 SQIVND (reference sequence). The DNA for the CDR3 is TGTGCCAGTATACAGGGGACTACTGAAGCTTTCTTT. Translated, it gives CASIQGTTEAFF. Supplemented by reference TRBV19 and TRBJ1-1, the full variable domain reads DGGITQSPKYLFRKEGQNVTLSCEQNLNHDAMYWYRQDPGQGLRLIYYSQIVNDFQKGDIAEGYSVSREKKESFPLTVTSAQKNPTAFYLCASIQGTTEAFFGQGTRLTVV.

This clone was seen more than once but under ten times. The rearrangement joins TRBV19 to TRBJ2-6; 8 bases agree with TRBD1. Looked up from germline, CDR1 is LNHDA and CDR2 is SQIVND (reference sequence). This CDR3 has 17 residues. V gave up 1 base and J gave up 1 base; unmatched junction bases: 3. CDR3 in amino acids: CASSIGTGISGANVLTF. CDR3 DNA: TGTGCCAGTAGTATAGGGACAGGGATTTCTGGGGCCAACGTCCTGACTTTC.

The CDR3 nucleotides read TGTGCCACCGGGACAGGGTCTGGCGAGCAGTACGTC. As protein: CATGTGSGEQYV. The chain joins TRBV6-5 to TRBJ2-7; 9 nucleotides line up with TRBD1. V shed 10 bases and J 6 bases; nucleotides not matched to a gene: 7. Per the germline V gene, CDR1 is MNHEY and CDR2 is SVGAGI. This CDR3 has 12 residues.

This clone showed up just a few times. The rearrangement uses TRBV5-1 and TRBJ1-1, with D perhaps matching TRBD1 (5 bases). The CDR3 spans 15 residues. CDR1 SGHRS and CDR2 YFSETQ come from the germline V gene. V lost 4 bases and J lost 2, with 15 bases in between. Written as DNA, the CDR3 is TGCGCCAGCAGCAGCTTCGGGGGGAGCAACACTGAAGCTTTCTTT. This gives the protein CASSSFGGSNTEAFF.

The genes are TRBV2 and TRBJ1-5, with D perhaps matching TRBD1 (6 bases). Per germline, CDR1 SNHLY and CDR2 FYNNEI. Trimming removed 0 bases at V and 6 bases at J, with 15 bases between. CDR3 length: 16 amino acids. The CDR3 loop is CASSEAGRGSGQPQHF. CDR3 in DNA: TGTGCCAGCAGTGAAGCGGGCAGGGGATCGGGTCAGCCCCAGCATTTT.

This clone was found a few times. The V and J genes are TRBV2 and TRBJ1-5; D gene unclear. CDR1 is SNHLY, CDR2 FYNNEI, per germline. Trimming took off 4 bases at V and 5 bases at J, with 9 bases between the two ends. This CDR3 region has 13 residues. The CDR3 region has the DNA TGTGCCAGCAGTGGGCAGGAATATCAGCCCCAGCATTTT. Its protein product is CASSGQEYQPQHF.

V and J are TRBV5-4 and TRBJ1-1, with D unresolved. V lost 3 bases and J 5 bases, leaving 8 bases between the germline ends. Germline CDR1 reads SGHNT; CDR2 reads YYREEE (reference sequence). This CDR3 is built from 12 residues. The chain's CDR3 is CASSSTWTEAFF. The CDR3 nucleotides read TGTGCCAGCAGCTCTACGTGGACTGAAGCTTTCTTT.

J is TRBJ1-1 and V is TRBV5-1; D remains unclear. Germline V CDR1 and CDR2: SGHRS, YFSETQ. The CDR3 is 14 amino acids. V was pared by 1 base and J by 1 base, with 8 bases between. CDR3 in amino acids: CASSLTYKNTEAFF. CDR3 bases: TGCGCCAGCAGCTTGACGTACAAGAACACTGAAGCTTTCTTT.

As DNA, the CDR3 is TGTGCCAGCAGTTTCCCAGACAGGGGAAGGGTGCAGTTCTTC. It yields the protein CASSFPDRGRVQFF. The chain uses TRBV28 and TRBJ2-1, with 8 bases matching TRBD1. Germline CDR1 MDHEN, CDR2 SYDVKM. V was pared by 3 bases and J by 12 bases, with 10 bases of the junction left unmatched. This CDR3 is built from 14 residues.

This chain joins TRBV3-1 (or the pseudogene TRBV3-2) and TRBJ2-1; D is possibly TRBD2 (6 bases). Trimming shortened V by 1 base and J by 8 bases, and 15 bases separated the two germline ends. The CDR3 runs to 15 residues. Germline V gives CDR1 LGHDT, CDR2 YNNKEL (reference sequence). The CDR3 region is CASSQVLRDFHEQFF. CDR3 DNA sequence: TGTGCCAGCAGCCAAGTTCTGCGGGATTTCCATGAGCAGTTCTTC.